This T cell receptor beta chain was documented in a study of regulatory T cells in long-lasting Graves disease. Time point in this sample: newly diagnosed GD, antithyroid drugs for less than 3 months. The TCR library was prepared using RNA isolated from PBMCs. There are many counts of this clonotype. Its matching antigen is unknown. The V gene end was trimmed by 6 bases and the J gene end by 0 bases; junction bases not matched to a gene: 2. The CDR3 is made up of 14 amino acids. Germline CDR1 is LNHDA and CDR2 is SQIVND (reference sequence). Construction of TCR beta libraries relied on iRepertoire HTBI primers and on Arm-PCR targeting CDR3 regions. A single record per CDR3 protein comes from TCRdb applying MiXCR to the multiplex PCR reads. Of over 200,000 distinct CDR3 sequences in the sample, about 17% are singletons; the top ten hold 12% to 15%. General study points: TRBV28, TRBJ1-2 and TRBJ2-5 emerged as the favored segments in persistent disease.

This sample also appeared in a second study, on T cells in Graves' hyperthyroidism and ophthalmopathy.

Sequencing was performed on peripheral blood mononuclear cells (PBMCs), taken at new diagnosis, from a patient treated with antithyroid drugs. The TCR was taken from a woman in her twenties or thirties with Graves disease. The V call is TRBV19, the J call TRBJ1-3; TRBD1 matches 7 bases. The chain's CDR3 is CASRTGSSGNTIYF. The CDR3 region has the DNA TGTGCCAGTAGGACAGGGAGCTCTGGAAACACCATATATTTT. The variable domain in full, completed from reference TRBV19 and TRBJ1-3, reads DGGITQSPKYLFRKEGQNVTLSCEQNLNHDAMYWYRQDPGQGLRLIYYSQIVNDFQKGDIAEGYSVSREKKESFPLTVTSAQKNPTAFYLCASRTGSSGNTIYFGEGSWLTVV.